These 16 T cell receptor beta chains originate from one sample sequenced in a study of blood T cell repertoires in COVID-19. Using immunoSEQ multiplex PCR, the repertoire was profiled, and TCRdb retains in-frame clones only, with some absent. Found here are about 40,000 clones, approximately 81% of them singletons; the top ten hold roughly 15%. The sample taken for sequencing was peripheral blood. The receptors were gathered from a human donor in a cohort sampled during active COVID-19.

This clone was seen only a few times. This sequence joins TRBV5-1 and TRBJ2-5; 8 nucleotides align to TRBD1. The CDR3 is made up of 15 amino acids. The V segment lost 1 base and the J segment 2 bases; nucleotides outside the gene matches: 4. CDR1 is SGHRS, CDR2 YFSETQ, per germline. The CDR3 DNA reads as TGCGCCAGCAGCTTGCAGGGGGCTTCGCAAGAGACCCAGTACTTC. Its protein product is CASSLQGASQETQYF.

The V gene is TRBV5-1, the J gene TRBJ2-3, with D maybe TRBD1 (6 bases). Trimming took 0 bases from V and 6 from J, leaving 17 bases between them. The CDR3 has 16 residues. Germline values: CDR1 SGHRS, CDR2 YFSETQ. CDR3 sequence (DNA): TGCGCCAGCAGCTTGGTAGGCAGGGGAACGGGGGATACGCAGTATTTT. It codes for CASSLVGRGTGDTQYF.

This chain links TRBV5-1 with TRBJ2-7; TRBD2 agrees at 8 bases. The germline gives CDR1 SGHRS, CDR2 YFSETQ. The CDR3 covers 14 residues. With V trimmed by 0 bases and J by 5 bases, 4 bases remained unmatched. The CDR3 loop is CASSLGGGSNEQYF. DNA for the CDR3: TGCGCCAGCAGCTTGGGCGGGGGGTCTAACGAGCAGTACTTC.

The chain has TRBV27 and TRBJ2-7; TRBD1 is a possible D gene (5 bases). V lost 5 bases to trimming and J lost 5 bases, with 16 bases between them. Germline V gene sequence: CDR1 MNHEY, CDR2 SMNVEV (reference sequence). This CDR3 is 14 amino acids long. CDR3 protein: CASSASRVPHEQYF. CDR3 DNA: TGTGCCAGCAGTGCATCCAGGGTGCCCCACGAGCAGTACTTC.

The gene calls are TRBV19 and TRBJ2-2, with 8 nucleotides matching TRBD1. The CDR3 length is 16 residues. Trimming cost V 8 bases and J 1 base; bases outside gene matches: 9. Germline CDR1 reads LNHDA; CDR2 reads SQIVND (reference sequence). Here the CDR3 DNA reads TGTGCCAGTGCCGCCTCAGGGGGCAGGAACACCGGGGAGCTGTTTTTT. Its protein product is CASAASGGRNTGELFF.

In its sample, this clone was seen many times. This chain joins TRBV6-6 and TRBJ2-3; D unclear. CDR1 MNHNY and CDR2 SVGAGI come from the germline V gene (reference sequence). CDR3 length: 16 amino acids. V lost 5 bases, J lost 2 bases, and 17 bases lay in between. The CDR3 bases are TGTGCCAGCAGTCCTCTCCTGTATCCCTCCACAGATACGCAGTATTTT. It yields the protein CASSPLLYPSTDTQYF.

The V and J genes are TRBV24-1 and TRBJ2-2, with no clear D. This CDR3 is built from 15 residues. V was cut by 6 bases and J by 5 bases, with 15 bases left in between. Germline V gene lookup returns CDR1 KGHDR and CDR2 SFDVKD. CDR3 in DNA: TGTGCCACCAGTAACTCCCAATACTTTACCGGGGAGCTGTTTTTT. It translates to CATSNSQYFTGELFF.

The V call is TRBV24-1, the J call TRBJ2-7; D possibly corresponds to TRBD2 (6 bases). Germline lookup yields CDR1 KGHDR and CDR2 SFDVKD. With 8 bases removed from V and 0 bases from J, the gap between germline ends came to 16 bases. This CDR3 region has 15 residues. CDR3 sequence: CATNSGTPISYEQYF. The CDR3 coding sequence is TGTGCCACCAATTCTGGGACTCCCATCTCCTACGAGCAGTACTTC.

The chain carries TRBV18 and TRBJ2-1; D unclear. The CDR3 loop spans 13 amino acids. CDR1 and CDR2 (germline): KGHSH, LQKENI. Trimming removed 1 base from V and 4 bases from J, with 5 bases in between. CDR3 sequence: CASSPLAYNEQFF. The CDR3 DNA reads TGTGCCAGCTCACCACTCGCGTACAATGAGCAGTTCTTC.

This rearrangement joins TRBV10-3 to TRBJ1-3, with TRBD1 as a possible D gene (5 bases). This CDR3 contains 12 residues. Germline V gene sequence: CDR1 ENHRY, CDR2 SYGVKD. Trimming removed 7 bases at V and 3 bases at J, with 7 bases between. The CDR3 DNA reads TGTGCCATCAAAGGGGTTGGAAACACCATATATTTT. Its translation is CAIKGVGNTIYF.

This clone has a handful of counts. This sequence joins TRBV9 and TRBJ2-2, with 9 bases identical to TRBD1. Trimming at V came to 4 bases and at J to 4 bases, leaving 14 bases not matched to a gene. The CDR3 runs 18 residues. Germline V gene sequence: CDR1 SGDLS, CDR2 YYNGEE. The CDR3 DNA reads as TGTGCCAGCAGCCGCACCCCGGCCGTGACAGGGGGCACCGGGGAGCTGTTTTTT. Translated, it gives CASSRTPAVTGGTGELFF. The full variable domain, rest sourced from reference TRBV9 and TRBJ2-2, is DSGVTQTPKHLITATGQRVTLRCSPRSGDLSVYWYQQSLDQGLQFLIQYYNGEERAKGNILERFSAQQFPDLHSELNLSSLELGDSALYFCASSRTPAVTGGTGELFFGEGSRLTVL.

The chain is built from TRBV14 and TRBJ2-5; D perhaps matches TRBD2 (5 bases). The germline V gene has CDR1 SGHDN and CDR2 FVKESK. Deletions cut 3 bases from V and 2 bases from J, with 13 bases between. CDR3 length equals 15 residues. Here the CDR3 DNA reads TGTGCCAGCAGCCAGGATCTCGGACTTCAAGAGACCCAGTACTTC. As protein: CASSQDLGLQETQYF.

This CDR3 is CAISGPGTGGKEVFGYTF. The CDR3 DNA sequence: TGTGCCATCAGTGGACCTGGGACAGGGGGCAAGGAGGTATTTGGCTACACCTTC. The V gene is TRBV10-3, the J gene TRBJ1-2; 12 bases match TRBD1. Germline V gene sequence: CDR1 ENHRY, CDR2 SYGVKD. The CDR3 sequence is 18 residues long. The J segment lost 7 bases and the V segment lost 4 bases, leaving 16 bases of the junction unmatched.

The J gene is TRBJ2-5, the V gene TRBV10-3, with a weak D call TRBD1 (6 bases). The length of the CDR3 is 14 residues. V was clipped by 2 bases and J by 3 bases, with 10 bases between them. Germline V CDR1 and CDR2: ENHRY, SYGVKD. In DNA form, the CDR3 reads TGTGCCATCAGTGAGACCCAGGGGAAAGAGACCCAGTACTTC. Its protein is CAISETQGKETQYF.

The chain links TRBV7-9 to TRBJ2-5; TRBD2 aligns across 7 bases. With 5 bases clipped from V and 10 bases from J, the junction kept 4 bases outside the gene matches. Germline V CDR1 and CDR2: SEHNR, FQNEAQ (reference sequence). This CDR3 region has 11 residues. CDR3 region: CASSLGEGQYF. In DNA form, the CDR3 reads TGTGCCAGCAGCCTCGGGGAGGGCCAGTACTTC.

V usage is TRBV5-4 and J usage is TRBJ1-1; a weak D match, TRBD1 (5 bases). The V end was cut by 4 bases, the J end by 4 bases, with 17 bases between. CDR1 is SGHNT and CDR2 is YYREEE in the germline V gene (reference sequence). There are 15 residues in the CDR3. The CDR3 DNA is TGTGCCAGCAGCCCGATGGCGGGGGTAGGCACTGAAGCTTTCTTT. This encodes CASSPMAGVGTEAFF.